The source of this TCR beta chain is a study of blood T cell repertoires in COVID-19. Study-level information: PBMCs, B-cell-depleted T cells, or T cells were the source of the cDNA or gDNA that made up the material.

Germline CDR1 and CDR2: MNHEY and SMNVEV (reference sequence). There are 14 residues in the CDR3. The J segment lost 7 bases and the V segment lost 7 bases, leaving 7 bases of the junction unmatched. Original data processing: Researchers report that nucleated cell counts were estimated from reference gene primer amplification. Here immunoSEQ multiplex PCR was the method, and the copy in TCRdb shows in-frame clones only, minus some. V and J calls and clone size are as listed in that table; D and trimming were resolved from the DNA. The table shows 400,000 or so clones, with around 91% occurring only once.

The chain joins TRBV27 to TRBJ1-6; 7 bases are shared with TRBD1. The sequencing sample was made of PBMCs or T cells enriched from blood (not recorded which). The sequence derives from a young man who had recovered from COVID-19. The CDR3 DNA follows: TGTGCCAGCACTCACCCAGGGGGGAATTCACCCCTCCACTTT. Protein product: CASTHPGGNSPLHF.